This T cell receptor (beta chain) originates from a study of blood T cell repertoires in COVID-19. Whole-study context: T cells, B-cell-depleted T cells, or PBMCs provided the cDNA or gDNA that served as material.

In the authors' methods: Scientists estimated how many nucleated cells there were by amplifying reference gene primers. Some clones are missing from TCRdb's copy, which holds only in-frame ones; the method was immunoSEQ multiplex PCR. From that table come the V and J calls and clone size; the DNA was used to work out D and trimming. Seen here are 300,000 to 400,000 clones, 75% to 90% observed once, and the top ten hold approximately 1.9%. The V gene's germline CDR1 is LNHDA and CDR2 SQIVND (reference sequence). Trimming removed 7 bases from V and 0 bases from J, with 22 bases in between. The CDR3 extends over 19 amino acids. This clone showed up just once.

This TCR came from a woman in her thirties who had been exposed to COVID-19. The chain recombines TRBV19 with TRBJ2-6; perhaps TRBD2 as D (5 bases). Sequencing was performed on PBMCs or T cells enriched from blood (not recorded which). CDR3 DNA: TGTGCCAGTATTCGGACGGAGGAATACTCCTCCTCTGGGGCCAACGTCCTGACTTTC. It specifies CASIRTEEYSSSGANVLTF.